What follows are 9 T cell receptor beta chains derived from one specimen sequenced in a study of T cell repertoires in cytomegalovirus infection. No antigen has been assigned to these receptors. TCRdb ran MiXCR on the reads and lists one entry per CDR3 protein. The data hold about 130,000 distinct CDR3 sequences, with 20% to 30% observed a single time. Material for sequencing was PBMCs, sequenced either directly or after in vitro stimulation (not recorded which). These receptors originate from a human donor in good health (CMV status not recorded). Some clones in this sample may be carry-over from other donors' samples.

The table lists this clonotype with a few counts. CDR3 coding DNA: TGTGCCAGCAGCCGGTCGGGACAGGGATTATCTGAAGCTTTCTTT. Translating it yields CASSRSGQGLSEAFF. The chain joins TRBV7-9 to TRBJ1-1; TRBD1 aligns across 9 bases. The CDR3 length is 15 residues. Germline V CDR1 and CDR2: SEHNR, FQNEAQ (reference sequence). The junction had 10 bases not matched to a gene; V was cut back by 5 bases and J by 6 bases.

The V gene is TRBV6-1, the J gene TRBJ1-4; D gene unclear. The V gene's germline CDR1 is MNHNS and CDR2 SASEGT. The CDR3 loop spans 12 amino acids. V was trimmed by 5 bases and J by 9 bases, leaving 10 bases between them. The CDR3 here is CASSPQGQKLFF. The CDR3 region has the DNA TGTGCCAGCAGTCCCCAAGGCCAAAAACTGTTTTTT.

This chain joins TRBV19 and TRBJ1-5, with D possibly being TRBD1 (5 bases). This CDR3 is built from 13 residues. The germline CDR1 and CDR2 sequences are LNHDA and SQIVND (reference sequence). Trimming stripped 1 base from V and 7 bases from J, with 8 bases between. CDR3 bases: TGTGCCAGTAGTATAGCAGGGAACCAGCCCCAGCATTTT. This gives the protein CASSIAGNQPQHF.

The genes are TRBV10-3 and TRBJ2-1, with D perhaps assigned TRBD1 or TRBD2 (5 bases each). Trimming took 8 bases from V and 4 from J, leaving 15 bases between them. Germline V gene sequence: CDR1 ENHRY, CDR2 SYGVKD. The CDR3 extends over 14 amino acids. The CDR3 DNA is TGTGCCATCGGGGCTAGCACTCTATACAATGAGCAGTTCTTC. Its translation: CAIGASTLYNEQFF.

This clonotype appeared a few times. DNA for the CDR3: TGTGCCAGCAGTTACTCGTCTAGCGGGATCTACAATGAGCAGTTCTTC. It yields the protein CASSYSSSGIYNEQFF. This chain uses TRBV6-6 with TRBJ2-1, with TRBD2 identical over 9 bases. The CDR3 has 16 amino acids. Germline V gene sequence: CDR1 MNHNY, CDR2 SVGAGI (reference sequence). Losses at the gene ends were 0 bases for V and 3 bases for J; bases not matched to a gene: 3.

Many counts were recorded for this clonotype. The gene calls are TRBV7-2 and TRBJ2-7; 10 bases fit TRBD2. The length of the CDR3 is 15 residues. V was clipped by 2 bases and J by 3 bases; unmatched bases: 4. The germline V gene has CDR1 SGHTA and CDR2 FQGNSA. CDR3 protein: CASSLKTSGIYEQYV. The CDR3 coding sequence is TGTGCCAGCAGCTTAAAAACTAGCGGGATCTACGAGCAGTACGTC.

The V and J genes are TRBV29-1 and TRBJ1-1; D unresolved. This CDR3 contains 13 residues. The V and J ends lost 7 bases and 0 bases respectively, with 12 bases between them. CDR1 is SQVTM, CDR2 ANQGSEA, per germline. DNA for the CDR3: TGCAGCGGGAAACCCGGCATGAACACTGAAGCTTTCTTT. It is translated as CSGKPGMNTEAFF. Using reference TRBV29-1 and TRBJ1-1 for the parts outside the CDR3, the full variable domain is SAVISQKPSRDICQRGTSLTIQCQVDSQVTMMFWYRQQPGQSLTLIATANQGSEATYESGFVIDKFPISRPNLTFSTLTVSNMSPEDSSIYLCSGKPGMNTEAFFGQGTRLTVV.

This clonotype was found many times. The chain is built from TRBV7-2 and TRBJ2-5; D perhaps matches TRBD2 (6 bases). Germline CDR1 reads SGHTA; CDR2 reads FQGNSA. The ends were cut back, 5 bases at V and 2 bases at J, with 15 bases in the middle. This CDR3 has 15 amino acids. CDR3 protein: CASSQTRWGQETQYF. The CDR3 DNA follows: TGTGCCAGCAGCCAGACTAGGTGGGGGCAAGAGACCCAGTACTTC.

This chain joins TRBV27 and TRBJ1-1; the match to TRBD1 covers 7 bases. Germline V gene data show CDR1 as MNHEY and CDR2 as SMNVEV (reference sequence). The CDR3 runs 13 residues. The V segment lost 3 bases and the J segment 11 bases; nucleotides outside the gene matches: 9. Here the CDR3 reads CASSFTRGTNAFF. The CDR3 nucleotides are TGTGCCAGCAGTTTCACCAGGGGGACAAACGCTTTCTTT.